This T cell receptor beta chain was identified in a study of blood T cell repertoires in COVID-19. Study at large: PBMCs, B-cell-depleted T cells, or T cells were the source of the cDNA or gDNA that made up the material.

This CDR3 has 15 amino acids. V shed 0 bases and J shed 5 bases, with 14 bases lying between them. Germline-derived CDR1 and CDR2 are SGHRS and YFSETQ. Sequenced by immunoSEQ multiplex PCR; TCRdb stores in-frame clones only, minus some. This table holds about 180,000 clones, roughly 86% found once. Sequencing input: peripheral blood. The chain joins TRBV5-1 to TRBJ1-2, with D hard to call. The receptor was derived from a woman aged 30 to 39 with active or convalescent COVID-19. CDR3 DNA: TGCGCCAGCAGCTTGGACACAGCCGGATCGTATGGCTACACCTTC. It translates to CASSLDTAGSYGYTF.